This T cell receptor beta chain was profiled in a study of human T cells and chemical hapten exposure. Overall study context: From small differences in pooled library volume came most of the variation in per-sample TCR yields.

Sample treatment: therapeutic diphenylcyclopropenone sensitization with weekly scalp DPC. People who gave samples had alopecia, were 18 to 70 years old, and were suitable for DPC. It was unfractionated whole blood from which total RNA was extracted. The germline CDR1 and CDR2 sequences are KGHSH and LQKENI. The CDR3 has 12 residues. Between the trimmed V and J ends, which lost 2 bases and 6 bases, there was a span of 8 bases. As the library was built, unique molecular identifiers were attached to individual cDNA molecules. From the reads, TCRdb called clonotypes with MiXCR, one entry per CDR3 protein. The sample shows about 5,300 distinct CDR3 sequences, around 51% of them seen only once.

The chain combines TRBV18 with TRBJ2-7; weak D call: TRBD2 (5 bases). The sample in question was whole blood, obtained before DPC sensitization or 2, 6, or about 24 weeks after (not recorded which). The origin of this receptor is an adult with alopecia areata. Some clones in this sample may be carry-over from other donors' samples. This table probably holds off-target reads from a library built for another chain. The CDR3 DNA reads TGTGCCAGCTCACCATTTGAGGGCGAGCAGTACTTC. This encodes CASSPFEGEQYF. Variable domain in full (rest from reference TRBV18 and TRBJ2-7): NAGVMQNPRHLVRRRGQEARLRCSPMKGHSHVYWYRQLPEEGLKFMVYLQKENIIDESGMPKERFSAEFPKEGPSILRIQQVVRGDSAAYFCASSPFEGEQYFGPGTRLTVT.